Shown below are 18 T cell receptor beta chains from a single sample sequenced in a study of cytomegalovirus exposure and HLA in healthy donors. The PCR employed 60 Vbeta primers together with 13 Jbeta primers. TCRdb's copy holds only in-frame clones and misses some; the assay was immunoSEQ multiplex PCR. Of more than 80,000 clones listed, roughly 74% are singletons. The sequencing sample was made of PBMCs. These TCRs come from a female donor in good health and CMV-seropositive.

Here the CDR3 reads CSVGEGGLYF. DNA for the CDR3: TGCAGCGTTGGGGAGGGGGGCCTCTACTTC. V is TRBV29-1 and J is TRBJ2-7; weak D call: TRBD2 (7 bases). Deletions cut 4 bases from V and 13 bases from J, with 14 bases between. The CDR3 length is 10 residues. Germline values: CDR1 SQVTM, CDR2 ANQGSEA.

This clone showed up just a few times. The rearrangement uses TRBV28 and TRBJ1-5; D is perhaps TRBD1 (6 bases). Germline V gives CDR1 MDHEN, CDR2 SYDVKM. The CDR3 consists of 14 residues. Trimming left V 6 bases short and J 7 bases short, with 16 bases between. CDR3 sequence (DNA): TGTGCCAGCAGGGGGACCGCGCAGGGGCAGCCCCAGCATTTT. Its protein product is CASRGTAQGQPQHF.

V gene TRBV10-2 combines with J gene TRBJ1-5, with 7 nucleotides matching TRBD1. V lost 8 bases and J lost 2; bases outside the gene matches: 6. The CDR3 contains 14 residues. The germline V gene has CDR1 WSHSY and CDR2 SAAADI. CDR3: CASGTGVGNQPQHF. Here the CDR3 DNA reads TGCGCCAGCGGAACAGGGGTGGGCAATCAGCCCCAGCATTTT.

This clone appeared a few times. This chain joins TRBV4-2 and TRBJ1-2, with D possibly matching TRBD1 (6 bases). V was shortened by 0 bases and J by 4 bases, with 15 bases between the two germline ends. CDR1 and CDR2 (germline): LGHNA, YNFKEQ. The CDR3 spans 16 residues. CDR3 amino acids: CASSQDWGGGGYGYTF. CDR3 nucleotide sequence: TGTGCCAGCAGCCAAGATTGGGGGGGCGGGGGCTATGGCTACACCTTC.

CDR3 DNA sequence: TGTGCCAGCAGCTTTCGCGGCTATGGCTACACCTTC. Its protein product is CASSFRGYGYTF. The V call is TRBV7-2, the J call TRBJ1-2, with D hard to call. The CDR3 consists of 12 residues. Germline-derived CDR1 and CDR2 are SGHTA and FQGNSA. V shed 3 bases and J shed 4 bases, with 6 bases lying between them.

The table lists this clone with a count of one. The genes are TRBV10-1 and TRBJ1-1; 9 nucleotides align to TRBD1. There are 19 residues in the CDR3. V trimming: 5 bases; J trimming: 5 bases; junction bases outside the gene matches: 21. Germline V gene data show CDR1 as WNHNN and CDR2 as SYGVQD (reference sequence). In nucleotides, the CDR3 is TGCGCCAGCAGTCAGTTAAAGGGGACAGGGCCTTTTGAGAGGACTGAAGCTTTCTTT. This gives the protein CASSQLKGTGPFERTEAFF.

This clone was observed once. The V and J genes are TRBV13 and TRBJ2-1; weak D call: TRBD2 (5 bases). The V end lost 5 bases, the J end lost 9 bases, and 17 bases lay between the germline ends. Germline-derived CDR1 and CDR2 are PRHDT and FYEKMQ (reference sequence). This CDR3 contains 14 residues. The CDR3 sequence: CASSPLAERSEQFF. CDR3 coding DNA: TGTGCCAGCAGCCCCCTAGCTGAGAGGTCTGAGCAGTTCTTC.

This clone has only a few counts. V and J are TRBV5-1 and TRBJ2-1; 10 nucleotides align to TRBD1. Germline assignment: CDR1 SGHRS and CDR2 YFSETQ. The CDR3 is 16 amino acids. V dropped 2 bases and J dropped 9; count of bases not matched to a gene: 11. This chain's CDR3 is CASSFGGTGEGAEQFF. CDR3 DNA: TGCGCCAGCAGCTTTGGAGGGACAGGGGAAGGGGCTGAGCAGTTCTTC.

The chain joins TRBV7-2 to TRBJ2-3; D perhaps matches TRBD1 (5 bases). Germline V lookup: CDR1 SGHTA, CDR2 FQGNSA. The V end was cut by 2 bases, the J end by 2 bases, with 11 bases between. This CDR3 spans 15 amino acids. The DNA for the CDR3 is TGTGCCAGCAGCTTAAACGGACAAAACACAGATACGCAGTATTTT. The encoded protein is CASSLNGQNTDTQYF.

This sequence joins TRBV7-6 and TRBJ2-6; tentative D call: TRBD2 (5 bases). V dropped 0 bases and J dropped 3 bases, with 6 bases sitting between them. Germline CDR1 SGHVS, CDR2 FNYEAQ. CDR3 size: 15 residues. CDR3 amino acids: CASSLARVGANVLTF. The CDR3 DNA reads TGTGCCAGCAGCTTAGCGCGGGTTGGGGCCAACGTCCTGACTTTC.

There are a few counts of this clone. J is TRBJ1-5 and V is TRBV4-3, with a possible D match to TRBD1 (6 bases). There are 18 residues in the CDR3. Germline lookup yields CDR1 LGHNA and CDR2 YSLEER. Trimming cost V 0 bases and J 4 bases, with 19 bases left between them. The CDR3 sequence is CASSQDPPGALLNQPQHF. DNA for the CDR3: TGCGCCAGCAGCCAAGATCCGCCAGGGGCCCTACTTAATCAGCCCCAGCATTTT.

The chain employs TRBV11-3 and TRBJ1-2; no definite D call. The germline V gene encodes CDR1 SGHNT and CDR2 YENEEA. Between the trimmed V and J ends, which lost 4 bases and 1 base, there was a span of 16 bases. The CDR3 has 16 amino acids. CDR3 loop: CASSYRTGLFNYGYTF. DNA of the CDR3: TGTGCCAGCAGCTACCGCACGGGTCTCTTTAACTATGGCTACACCTTC. Supplemented by reference TRBV11-3 and TRBJ1-2, the full variable domain reads EAGVVQSPRYKIIEKKQPVAFWCNPISGHNTLYWYLQNLGQGPELLIRYENEEAVDDSQLPKDRFSAERLKGVDSTLKIQPAELGDSAVYLCASSYRTGLFNYGYTFGSGTRLTVV.

This clone has just one count. The J gene is TRBJ1-2, the V gene TRBV28, with TRBD1 identical over 8 bases. V was pared by 8 bases and J by 2 bases, with 4 bases of the junction left unmatched. This CDR3 comprises 13 residues. CDR1 is MDHEN, CDR2 SYDVKM, per germline. The CDR3 is CASSYRGNYGYTF. As DNA, the CDR3 is TGTGCCAGCTCTTACAGGGGGAACTATGGCTACACCTTC.

CDR3 nucleotides: TGTGCCAGCAGCTCCGGTGGAGGGAGGGGTGCTGAAGCTTTCTTT. Translation gives CASSSGGGRGAEAFF. J is TRBJ1-1 and V is TRBV9, with a tentative D call TRBD1 (5 bases). The CDR3 loop spans 15 amino acids. The germline CDR1 and CDR2 sequences are SGDLS and YYNGEE. V lost 4 bases and J 6 bases, leaving 19 bases between the germline ends.

The chain combines TRBV29-1 with TRBJ2-7, with D possibly being TRBD1 (5 bases). The CDR3 consists of 11 residues. The germline V gene encodes CDR1 SQVTM and CDR2 ANQGSEA. V was cut by 3 bases and J by 6 bases, with 9 bases left in between. The DNA for the CDR3 is TGCAGCGTTGAGCAGGGTGGCGAGCAGTACTTC. Amino acids: CSVEQGGEQYF.

This chain links TRBV9 with TRBJ1-1; TRBD1 might be the D (5 bases). Germline V lookup: CDR1 SGDLS, CDR2 YYNGEE. This CDR3 is built from 13 residues. V was trimmed by 4 bases and J by 6 bases, leaving 13 bases between them. As DNA, the CDR3 is TGTGCCAGCAGCAGTACAGGTTTTCCTGAAGCTTTCTTT. This gives the protein CASSSTGFPEAFF.

V and J are TRBV27 and TRBJ2-7, with 10 positions matching TRBD1. The CDR3 length is 15 residues. Germline V gene lookup returns CDR1 MNHEY and CDR2 SMNVEV (reference sequence). The V segment lost 4 bases and the J segment 2 bases; nucleotides outside the gene matches: 5. Here the CDR3 reads CASSSQDRGPYEQYF. The DNA for the CDR3 is TGTGCCAGCAGTTCGCAAGACAGGGGGCCCTACGAGCAGTACTTC.

The V call is TRBV29-1, the J call TRBJ2-4; TRBD1 aligns across 7 bases. Germline V gene lookup returns CDR1 SQVTM and CDR2 ANQGSEA. This CDR3 has 15 amino acids. The V and J ends lost 0 bases and 1 base, in that order; junction bases with no gene match: 3. This chain's CDR3 is CSVEEQGWAKNIQYF. For the CDR3, the DNA is TGCAGCGTTGAAGAACAGGGGTGGGCCAAAAACATTCAGTACTTC.